This TCR beta chain was observed in a study of beta chain features in type 1 diabetes. This CDR3 is built from 12 residues. V was shortened by 7 bases and J by 7 bases, with 10 bases between the two germline ends. Germline CDR1 LNHDA, CDR2 SQIVND (reference sequence). As every portion of the isolated RNA was reverse transcribed, the sequencing read expressed TCRB transcripts. Assay used: immunoSEQ multiplex PCR; TCRdb lists only in-frame clones, some missing. The data contain a few hundred thousand clones, 13% to 15% of them singletons. The chain has TRBV19 and TRBJ2-2, with a tentative D call TRBD2 (5 bases). The TCR was taken from a man aged 25-40 years in good health. Material for sequencing was central memory CD4+ T cells from blood. CDR3 residues: CASNRRVGELFF. The CDR3 DNA reads as TGTGCCAGTAATAGGCGGGTCGGGGAGCTGTTTTTT.